This T cell receptor (beta chain) was recorded in a study of T cell clonotyping in hematopoietic cell transplantation (dated by TCRdb to 2020 to 2023). A note on the overall study: A total of about 140 blood samples were gathered in the study from approximately 32 consecutive transplant recipients along with their related donors. Recruitment of patients was conducted between 2015 and January 2017, and follow-up was continued until late 2020 or death. The full study reports these points: Only a small fraction of recipient repertoires overlapped donor repertoires, with over 97% appearing de novo at the given depth. After transplant, TCR diversity in recipients dropped, and pathologically expanded clonotypes increased progressively from day 30 to day 180. Broader TCR repertoire diversity after transplant was predicted by Inverse Simpson Index values from donors and from recipients before transplant. Sample size was limited, and cells were not sorted, so CD4 and CD8 repertoire contributions could not be separated.

With the immunoSEQ assay, which is a bias-controlled multiplex PCR relying on V- and J-specific primers, TCR beta CDR3 regions were amplified from genomic DNA. A second PCR step added a proprietary barcode and Illumina adapter sequences to the CDR3 amplicons. An Illumina MiSeq instrument was used for sequencing of the CDR3 libraries. The source study handled its data this way. immunoSEQ Analyzer 3.0 was used for export and quality control, with R Bioconductor and Immunarch used for downstream analyses. Only productive rearrangements within the normalized downsampled data set were used in the calculation of repertoire metrics. In the normalized cohort, clonotypes with more than 5 templates were defined as pathologically expanded. The Inverse Simpson Index was used to measure repertoire diversity. To capture all clonotypes, CMV-specificity analyses were performed on the non-normalized data set. TCRdb obtained this table from immuneACCESS and retained in-frame rearrangements with V and J assigned. These tables miss some clones; where compared with another copy, unresolved V genes account for less than half of the shortfall, and the remainder is unexplained. V and J calls and clone size follow that table, whereas D and trimming were derived from the DNA. This sample comprises about 70,000 clones, approximately 94% of them detected only once. The ten largest clonotypes hold 1.5% to 2% of the sample.

With respect to this clone: Its cognate antigen has yet to be identified. Nothing much larger sits one base from this clone, and base qualities are not available.

Blood samples for TCR beta sequencing were given by related transplant donors. Nuclei Lysis Solution was used to extract genomic DNA from fresh or cryopreserved unfractionated peripheral blood mononuclear cells. The germline V gene sets CDR1 to SGDLS and CDR2 to YYNGEE. V and J lose 4 bases and 4 bases, and a span of 10 bases separates them. The CDR3 contains 13 residues, cysteine and phenylalanine counted. Only the CDR3 part of the read is kept: 39 bases, read in frame from the first base. Recombination linked TRBV9 to TRBJ2-3; the D segment cannot be called with confidence. The source is a middle-aged man in good health. Some clones in this sample may be carry-over from other donors' samples. Specimen: peripheral blood mononuclear cells. The DNA reads as follows: TGTGCCAGCAGCCCCCTTAGGGCAGATACGCAGTATTTT. The translation is CASSPLRADTQYF. Supplemented by the reference TRBV9 and TRBJ2-3 proteins around the CDR3, the complete variable domain is DSGVTQTPKHLITATGQRVTLRCSPRSGDLSVYWYQQSLDQGLQFLIQYYNGEERAKGNILERFSAQQFPDLHSELNLSSLELGDSALYFCASSPLRADTQYFGPGTRLTVL.